Below, 13 T cell receptor beta chains from the same sample are listed, as sequenced in a study of HIV-infected patients and healthy controls (dated by TCRdb to between 2013 and 2015). The library came from 5' RACE. For sequencing, an Illumina MiSeq was employed. Reverse transcription of about 550 ng RNA was performed with SuperScript III using primers directed against the alpha and beta constant regions. Separate alpha and beta chain libraries were generated by chain-specific third strand synthesis with multiplexing indices. TCRdb passed the public sequencing reads through fastp at Q25 and MiXCR, retaining productive beta sequences. Every entry covers one CDR3 protein and lists the most common genes and DNA from its rows. Counted in this sample were 6,000 to 7,000 distinct CDR3 sequences; 7.4% of them appeared once. The top ten constitute roughly 15% of the sample. The study collected follow-up blood from HIV-infected patients roughly three months, about 14 weeks, after antiretroviral therapy began. Whole blood was used without cell fractionation, so the repertoire reflected all unsorted peripheral T cells.

Sequenced material: blood, taken during antiretroviral therapy. These receptors came from an adult with HIV infection.

By its share, this clonotype is medium-sized. The chain combines TRBV10-3 with TRBJ2-7, with D possibly matching TRBD2 (6 bases). Germline assignment: CDR1 ENHRY and CDR2 SYGVKD. Trimming removed 3 bases at V and 0 bases at J, with 15 bases between. The CDR3 runs to 16 residues. The CDR3 reads CAISDDTGLTSYEQYF. The CDR3, as DNA: TGTGCCATCAGTGACGATACGGGACTGACCTCCTACGAGCAGTACTTC.

In its sample, this clonotype was seen many times. The gene calls are TRBV20-1 and TRBJ2-1; no definite D call. CDR1 and CDR2 from the germline V gene are DFQATT and SNEGSKA (reference sequence). The V end was cut by 5 bases, the J end by 0 bases, with 8 bases between. The CDR3 consists of 13 residues. CDR3 region: CSAEEDSYNEQFF. The CDR3 DNA reads as TGCAGTGCTGAAGAGGACTCCTACAATGAGCAGTTCTTC.

This clonotype rates as medium-sized. J is TRBJ2-5 and V is TRBV7-9; 12 bases agree with TRBD2. The J segment lost 5 bases and the V segment lost 3 bases, leaving 10 bases of the junction unmatched. The germline CDR1 and CDR2 sequences are SEHNR and FQNEAQ (reference sequence). The CDR3 is made up of 17 amino acids. The CDR3 nucleotides are TGTGCCAGCAGCTTGTTGACTAGCGGGAGTCCGAGGGAGACCCAGTACTTC. As protein: CASSLLTSGSPRETQYF.

By share, this clonotype ranks as medium-sized. The V gene is TRBV29-1, the J gene TRBJ2-1; unclear D gene. Germline-derived CDR1 and CDR2 are SQVTM and ANQGSEA. The CDR3 covers 10 residues. The V end was cut by 2 bases, the J end by 4 bases, with 0 bases between. CDR3 sequence (DNA): TGCAGCGTTGAATACAATGAGCAGTTCTTC. Residues: CSVEYNEQFF.

By its share, this clonotype is medium-sized (0.01 to 0.1%). The chain recombines TRBV30 with TRBJ1-5; D ambiguous. CDR3 length equals 14 residues. Germline V CDR1 and CDR2: GTSNPN, SVGIG (reference sequence). The V gene lost 1 base and the J gene lost 0 bases, with 7 bases spanning the gap. The CDR3 sequence is CAWSEGNSNQPQHF. In DNA form, the CDR3 reads TGTGCCTGGAGTGAGGGAAATAGCAATCAGCCCCAGCATTTT.

The chain combines TRBV19 with TRBJ1-1; D gene uncertain. The CDR3 is made up of 13 amino acids. The V gene's germline CDR1 is LNHDA and CDR2 SQIVND (reference sequence). V was trimmed by 4 bases and J by 2 bases, leaving 8 bases between them. DNA of the CDR3: TGTGCCAGTAGTACCGGCGGTAACACTGAAGCTTTCTTT. Amino acids: CASSTGGNTEAFF.

This clonotype was recorded at least ten times. This chain connects TRBV19 to TRBJ2-1; 10 nucleotides align to TRBD1. V gave up 7 bases and J gave up 3 bases; unmatched junction bases: 6. Germline V gene data show CDR1 as LNHDA and CDR2 as SQIVND (reference sequence). The length of the CDR3 is 15 residues. This chain's CDR3 is CASTKTGGDYNEQFF. CDR3 coding DNA: TGTGCCAGTACCAAGACAGGGGGCGACTACAATGAGCAGTTCTTC.

In its sample, this clonotype was seen many times. The chain recombines TRBV6-5 with TRBJ1-3, with unresolved D. Germline V gives CDR1 MNHEY, CDR2 SVGAGI. This CDR3 spans 13 amino acids. Trimming removed 0 bases at V and 4 bases at J, with 4 bases between. The CDR3 bases are TGTGCCAGCAGTTACTCTTCCGGAAACACCATATATTTT. Residues: CASSYSSGNTIYF.

This clonotype rates as medium-sized (0.01 to 0.1%). The chain joins TRBV20-1 to TRBJ1-4; no clear D gene. With 4 bases removed from V and 3 bases from J, the gap between germline ends came to 9 bases. The CDR3 runs 13 residues. Germline CDR1 DFQATT, CDR2 SNEGSKA (reference sequence). In nucleotides, the CDR3 is TGCAGTGCTAAAAGAGCGGCTAATGAAAAACTGTTTTTT. It encodes CSAKRAANEKLFF.

By share, this clonotype ranks as medium-sized (0.01 to 0.1%). The CDR3: CASIPSDSYEQYF. The CDR3 nucleotides are TGTGCCAGCATCCCTAGTGACTCCTACGAGCAGTACTTC. The rearrangement uses TRBV2 and TRBJ2-7; no clear D. The CDR3 spans 13 residues. V was cut by 7 bases and J by 0 bases, with 10 bases left in between. From germline, CDR1 is SNHLY and CDR2 FYNNEI.

This clonotype came up many times. This chain links TRBV15 with TRBJ2-3, with D hard to call. V lost 1 base to trimming and J lost 2 bases, with 4 bases between them. This CDR3 contains 13 residues. Germline CDR1 is LNHNV and CDR2 is YYDKDF (reference sequence). Here the CDR3 DNA reads TGTGCCACCAGCAGAGTTATCACAGATACGCAGTATTTT. Amino acid sequence: CATSRVITDTQYF.

This clonotype was found many times. CDR3 region: CASSLTRGSTDTQYF. CDR3 bases: TGTGCCAGCAGCTTAACCAGGGGTAGCACAGATACGCAGTATTTT. The chain is built from TRBV7-9 and TRBJ2-3, with D possibly matching TRBD1 (6 bases). In germline, CDR1 is SEHNR, CDR2 FQNEAQ (reference sequence). Trimming took 2 bases from V and 0 from J, leaving 9 bases between them. The CDR3 covers 15 residues.

Judged by abundance, this clonotype is medium-sized. The V call is TRBV2, the J call TRBJ2-3; D uncertain. The CDR3 loop spans 13 amino acids. The germline V and J ends were trimmed by 7 bases and 0 bases, with 8 bases remaining between them. Germline lookup yields CDR1 SNHLY and CDR2 FYNNEI. The CDR3, as DNA: TGTGCCAGCAAGTGGGTGAGCACAGATACGCAGTATTTT. It codes for CASKWVSTDTQYF.